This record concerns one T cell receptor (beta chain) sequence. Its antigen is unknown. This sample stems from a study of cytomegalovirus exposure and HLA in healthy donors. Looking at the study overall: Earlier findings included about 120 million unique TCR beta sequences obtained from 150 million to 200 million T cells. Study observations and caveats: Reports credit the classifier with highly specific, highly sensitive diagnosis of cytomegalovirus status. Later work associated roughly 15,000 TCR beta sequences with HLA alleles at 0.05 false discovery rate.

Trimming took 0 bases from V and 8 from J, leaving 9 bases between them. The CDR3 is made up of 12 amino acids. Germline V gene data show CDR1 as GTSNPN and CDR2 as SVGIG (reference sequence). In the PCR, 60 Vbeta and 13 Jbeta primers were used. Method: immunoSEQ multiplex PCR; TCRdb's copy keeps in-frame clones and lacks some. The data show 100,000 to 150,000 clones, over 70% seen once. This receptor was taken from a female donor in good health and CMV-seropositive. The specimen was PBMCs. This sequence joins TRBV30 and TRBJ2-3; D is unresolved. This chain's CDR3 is CAWSVGLATQYF. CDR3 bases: TGTGCCTGGAGTGTAGGCTTAGCTACGCAGTATTTT. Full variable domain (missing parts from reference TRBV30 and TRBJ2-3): SQTIHQWPATLVQPVGSPLSLECTVEGTSNPNLYWYRQAAGRGLQLLFYSVGIGQISSEVPQNLSASRPQDRQFILSSKKLLLSDSGFYLCAWSVGLATQYFGPGTRLTVL.